This T cell receptor beta chain is from a study of T cells after yellow fever vaccination. This clonotype was counted many times. Its antigen is still unknown. The study's findings and limits: Only a minor proportion of clonotypes was detected across both CD4 and CD8 compartments.

TCRdb itself ran the 5' RACE reads through MiXCR, one entry per CDR3 protein. The sample has some 320,000 distinct CDR3 sequences; approximately 9% are singletons. CDR3 length: 13 residues. Trimming removed 5 bases from V and 5 bases from J; junction bases left unmatched: 6. Germline-derived CDR1 and CDR2 are SGHDT and YYEEEE. This rearrangement joins TRBV5-6 to TRBJ2-5, with 7 bases identical to TRBD1. The TCR comes from a young man who received the YFV17D yellow fever vaccine. Sample: PBMCs, taken on the day of the first yellow fever vaccination. The CDR3 loop is CASSSTGSETQYF. Here the CDR3 DNA reads TGTGCCAGCAGTTCGACAGGGTCGGAGACCCAGTACTTC.